Below, 26 T cell receptor beta chains from the same sample are listed, as sequenced in a study of blood T cell repertoires in COVID-19. Some clones are missing from TCRdb's copy, which holds only in-frame ones; the method was immunoSEQ multiplex PCR. The data contain about 330,000 clones, roughly 90% of them seen just once; the ten biggest clones take up 3.5% to 4%. Input material: peripheral blood. Receptor source: a woman between 50 and 59 years old with active or convalescent COVID-19.

The V and J genes are TRBV4-1 and TRBJ1-2; D uncertain. This CDR3 comprises 17 residues. Deletions cut 1 base from V and 0 bases from J, with 15 bases between. The germline gives CDR1 MGHRA, CDR2 YSYEKL. CDR3 in amino acids: CASSQVTGNPPNYGYTF. CDR3 bases: TGCGCCAGCAGCCAAGTTACGGGAAATCCCCCTAACTATGGCTACACCTTC.

The chain has TRBV19 and TRBJ2-3; 9 bases agree with TRBD1. CDR1 and CDR2 from the germline V gene are LNHDA and SQIVND (reference sequence). The CDR3 is 18 amino acids. Unmatched junction bases numbered 16, after V lost 6 bases and J lost 3 bases. The CDR3 DNA sequence: TGTGCCAGTAGGGGGTTTCACAGGGGGCCTTTAGTGACAGATACGCAGTATTTT. Translated: CASRGFHRGPLVTDTQYF. The full variable domain, its missing parts supplied by reference TRBV19 and TRBJ2-3, is DGGITQSPKYLFRKEGQNVTLSCEQNLNHDAMYWYRQDPGQGLRLIYYSQIVNDFQKGDIAEGYSVSREKKESFPLTVTSAQKNPTAFYLCASRGFHRGPLVTDTQYFGPGTRLTVL.

V and J are TRBV3-1 (or the pseudogene TRBV3-2) and TRBJ1-6; 8 bases agree with TRBD1. V trimming: 1 base; J trimming: 8 bases; junction bases outside the gene matches: 13. The CDR3 has 18 amino acids. Germline V gene data show CDR1 as LGHDT and CDR2 as YNNKEL (reference sequence). The CDR3 DNA reads as TGTGCCAGCAGCCAAGTCTCGACAGGGGATCTATTGCATTCACCCCTCCACTTT. Translating gives CASSQVSTGDLLHSPLHF.

The rearrangement uses TRBV9 and TRBJ1-6, with TRBD1 matching over 7 bases. Trimming removed 0 bases from V and 11 bases from J; junction bases left unmatched: 8. CDR1 and CDR2 (germline): SGDLS, YYNGEE. This CDR3 comprises 15 residues. In nucleotides, the CDR3 is TGTGCCAGCAGCGTAGGGGACAGTTTTATGGCACCCCTCCACTTT. Encoded protein: CASSVGDSFMAPLHF.

This chain connects TRBV29-1 to TRBJ1-2; TRBD1 agrees at 7 bases. Trimming at V came to 4 bases and at J to 8 bases, leaving 7 bases not matched to a gene. The germline CDR1 and CDR2 sequences are SQVTM and ANQGSEA. The CDR3 contains 12 residues. CDR3 nucleotide sequence: TGCAGCGTTGGGACAGGCGTATTGGGCTACACCTTC. This sequence encodes CSVGTGVLGYTF.

The chain uses TRBV15 and TRBJ2-5; unclear D gene. Trimming shortened V by 0 bases and J by 6 bases, and 8 bases separated the two germline ends. The germline gives CDR1 LNHNV, CDR2 YYDKDF (reference sequence). The CDR3 has 13 amino acids. This chain's CDR3 is CATSRDVEKTQYF. CDR3 sequence (DNA): TGTGCCACCAGCAGAGACGTAGAGAAGACCCAGTACTTC.

The chain couples TRBV24-1 to TRBJ1-5, with 9 bases lining up with TRBD1. There are 16 residues in the CDR3. With V trimmed by 2 bases and J by 4 bases, 5 bases remained unmatched. Germline CDR1 KGHDR, CDR2 SFDVKD. The CDR3 reads CATSDSAGQGNQPQHF. CDR3 sequence (DNA): TGTGCCACCAGTGATTCCGCGGGACAGGGTAATCAGCCCCAGCATTTT.

The gene calls are TRBV15 and TRBJ2-7; 11 bases are shared with TRBD1. V was pared by 8 bases and J by 2 bases, with 11 bases of the junction left unmatched. This CDR3 spans 16 amino acids. Germline V gene lookup returns CDR1 LNHNV and CDR2 YYDKDF (reference sequence). CDR3 amino acids: CATGQGQGVPAYEQYF. The CDR3 bases are TGTGCCACCGGACAGGGACAGGGGGTACCAGCCTACGAGCAGTACTTC.

In nucleotides, the CDR3 is TGTGCCAGCAGCTTAAGCGCAGGGTTCAAAGAGACCCAGTACTTC. Protein sequence: CASSLSAGFKETQYF. The chain has TRBV7-3 and TRBJ2-5; possibly TRBD1 for D (5 bases). The CDR3 totals 15 residues. Germline values: CDR1 SGHTA, CDR2 FQGTGA. With 1 base removed from V and 3 bases from J, the gap between germline ends came to 12 bases.

This clone was seen a few times. Other DNA sequences in this specimen translate into the identical CDR3. The rearrangement uses TRBV4-3 and TRBJ2-7, with a weak D call TRBD2 (5 bases). CDR1 is LGHNA, CDR2 YSLEER, per germline. This CDR3 has 14 amino acids. Trimming left V 4 bases short and J 2 bases short, with 12 bases between. The chain's CDR3 is CASSPWTGTYEQYF. In nucleotides, the CDR3 is TGCGCCAGCAGCCCCTGGACTGGAACCTACGAGCAGTACTTC.

The rearrangement joins TRBV7-9 to TRBJ2-2; no firm D call. This CDR3 spans 15 amino acids. The germline V gene has CDR1 SEHNR and CDR2 FQNEAQ (reference sequence). The V gene lost 2 bases and the J gene lost 1 base, with 8 bases spanning the gap. The CDR3 bases are TGTGCCAGCAGCTTAACGCGACAGAACACCGGGGAGCTGTTTTTT. Its protein is CASSLTRQNTGELFF.

This clone was detected a few times. The J gene is TRBJ2-3, the V gene TRBV7-2, with D possibly being TRBD2 (5 bases). Germline CDR1 and CDR2: SGHTA and FQGNSA. The CDR3 totals 14 residues. Trimming removed 0 bases from V and 6 bases from J, with 10 bases in between. For the CDR3, the DNA is TGTGCCAGCAGCTTAGCATCGGGGTCGGATACGCAGTATTTT. Amino acids: CASSLASGSDTQYF. The full variable domain, its missing parts supplied by reference TRBV7-2 and TRBJ2-3, is GAGVSQSPSNKVTEKGKDVELRCDPISGHTALYWYRQSLGQGLEFLIYFQGNSAPDKSGLPSDRFSAERTGGSVSTLTIQRTQQEDSAVYLCASSLASGSDTQYFGPGTRLTVL.

The rearrangement uses TRBV10-3 and TRBJ1-4, with a weak D call TRBD1 (5 bases). V was cut by 3 bases and J by 3 bases, with 8 bases left in between. The germline V gene has CDR1 ENHRY and CDR2 SYGVKD. This CDR3 comprises 14 residues. CDR3: CAISDDSSNEKLFF. Here the CDR3 DNA reads TGTGCCATCAGTGATGACAGCTCTAATGAAAAACTGTTTTTT.

Only a few counts were recorded for this clone. The rearrangement joins TRBV24-1 to TRBJ2-1, with TRBD1 matching 9 bases. The J segment lost 7 bases and the V segment lost 2 bases, leaving 11 bases of the junction unmatched. Germline CDR1 reads KGHDR; CDR2 reads SFDVKD. This CDR3 has 17 amino acids. CDR3 in DNA: TGTGCCACCAGTGATTCGGGGGGACAGGGAATCGGGAATGAGCAGTTCTTC. Amino acid sequence: CATSDSGGQGIGNEQFF.

In this sample, this clone turned up once. CDR3 coding DNA: TGTGCCAGCAGCCAAGCTACTAGCTCTGGAAACACCATATATTTT. It is translated as CASSQATSSGNTIYF. The V gene is TRBV4-2, the J gene TRBJ1-3, with D hard to call. V lost 1 base and J lost 0, with 7 bases in between. Germline V gives CDR1 LGHNA, CDR2 YNFKEQ. The CDR3 contains 15 residues.

This clone was found a few times. The V call is TRBV29-1, the J call TRBJ1-1, with D possibly TRBD1 on 6 matching bases. CDR1 SQVTM and CDR2 ANQGSEA come from the germline V gene. The CDR3 runs to 12 residues. V lost 3 bases, J lost 10 bases, and 15 bases lay in between. CDR3 sequence (DNA): TGCAGCGTTGAGGTGTTAGGGGGTCGAGCTTTCTTT. This gives the protein CSVEVLGGRAFF.

The gene calls are TRBV2 and TRBJ1-1; D unclear. V was shortened by 4 bases and J by 0 bases, with 9 bases between the two germline ends. This CDR3 is built from 14 residues. Looked up from germline, CDR1 is SNHLY and CDR2 is FYNNEI. This CDR3 reads CASSAVYMNTEAFF. CDR3 coding DNA: TGTGCCAGCAGTGCGGTTTATATGAACACTGAAGCTTTCTTT.

The count of this clone is one. This chain joins TRBV6-2 or TRBV6-3 and TRBJ2-7; the match to TRBD2 covers 13 bases. V gave up 5 bases and J gave up 4 bases; unmatched junction bases: 11. Germline-derived CDR1 and CDR2 are MNHEY and SVGEGT. The CDR3 runs 17 residues. CDR3 protein: CASSTPPGLAGVYEQYF. CDR3 in DNA: TGTGCCAGCAGTACCCCCCCCGGACTAGCGGGAGTATACGAGCAGTACTTC.

This chain connects TRBV6-5 to TRBJ2-7; 9 bases match TRBD1. Per the germline V gene, CDR1 is MNHEY and CDR2 is SVGAGI. This CDR3 has 14 residues. Germline trimming cut 2 bases from V and 6 bases from J; bases unmatched to any gene: 5. The CDR3 here is CASSYRTGGGEQYF. CDR3 DNA sequence: TGTGCCAGCAGTTACCGAACAGGGGGCGGCGAGCAGTACTTC.

The chain uses TRBV5-5 and TRBJ1-2; D ambiguous. V dropped 1 base and J dropped 4 bases, with 8 bases sitting between them. This CDR3 has 13 residues. Germline V CDR1 and CDR2: SGHKS, YYEKEE (reference sequence). The CDR3 protein is CASSLSVSYGYTF. CDR3 coding DNA: TGTGCCAGCAGCTTGTCCGTTAGCTATGGCTACACCTTC.

This clone was seen once. The chain joins TRBV6-2 or TRBV6-3 to TRBJ2-3; D possibly corresponds to TRBD1 (5 bases). The V end lost 4 bases, the J end lost 9 bases, and 11 bases lay between the germline ends. CDR3 length: 12 amino acids. Germline CDR1 is MNHEY and CDR2 is SVGEGT. CDR3 sequence reads: CASSFYTGTQYF. CDR3 nucleotides: TGTGCCAGCAGTTTCTACACAGGAACGCAGTATTTT.

This clone occurred a few times. DNA of the CDR3: TGCGCCAGCAGGCAGGGGGATGGGGATGGCTACACCTTC. It specifies CASRQGDGDGYTF. This chain joins TRBV4-3 and TRBJ1-2; 7 nucleotides line up with TRBD1. Germline loops: CDR1 LGHNA, CDR2 YSLEER. J gave up 6 bases and V 6 bases, and 7 bases lay outside the gene matches. This CDR3 spans 13 amino acids.

The chain is built from TRBV7-2 and TRBJ2-7; 8 bases agree with TRBD2. The ends lost 5 bases at V and 7 bases at J; junction bases unmatched: 13. This CDR3 contains 15 residues. Germline lookup yields CDR1 SGHTA and CDR2 FQGNSA. CDR3 region: CASSLSGLGGREQYF. In DNA, the CDR3 is TGTGCCAGCAGCCTAAGCGGGCTAGGCGGGAGGGAGCAGTACTTC. The whole variable domain, filled in from reference TRBV7-2 and TRBJ2-7, reads GAGVSQSPSNKVTEKGKDVELRCDPISGHTALYWYRQSLGQGLEFLIYFQGNSAPDKSGLPSDRFSAERTGGSVSTLTIQRTQQEDSAVYLCASSLSGLGGREQYFGPGTRLTVT.

In this sample, this clone turned up once. The chain employs TRBV4-3 and TRBJ1-5, with D hard to call. This CDR3 region has 15 residues. Germline V lookup: CDR1 LGHNA, CDR2 YSLEER. With 0 bases removed from V and 5 bases from J, the gap between germline ends came to 11 bases. CDR3 amino acids: CASSQERRGHQPQHF. The CDR3 coding sequence is TGCGCCAGCAGCCAAGAGCGGAGAGGGCATCAGCCCCAGCATTTT.

The table lists this clone with a count of one. This chain joins TRBV5-1 and TRBJ1-2; D unclear. CDR3 length: 14 amino acids. Trimming removed 0 bases at V and 4 bases at J, with 10 bases between. Per germline, CDR1 SGHRS and CDR2 YFSETQ. This chain's CDR3 is CASSLGAGSYGYTF. CDR3 sequence (DNA): TGCGCCAGCAGCTTGGGGGCGGGTAGCTATGGCTACACCTTC.

This clone was counted a few times. The chain couples TRBV7-2 to TRBJ1-1; D gene uncertain. The CDR3 is 11 amino acids. CDR1 SGHTA and CDR2 FQGNSA come from the germline V gene. The V end was cut by 4 bases, the J end by 4 bases, with 4 bases between. The CDR3 reads CASSSTTEAFF. The CDR3 DNA reads TGTGCCAGCAGCTCTACCACTGAAGCTTTCTTT.